The 23 T cell receptor beta chains given below trace back to one sample, sequenced in a study of PD-1 blockade in classical Hodgkin lymphoma. Sequenced by immunoSEQ multiplex PCR; TCRdb stores in-frame clones only, minus some. The repertoire holds tens of thousands of clones, roughly 90% seen once, with 0.25% to 0.35% in the top ten. Described time point: cycle 4 day 1 (C4D1), after about 6 weeks of nivolumab. Every patient had relapsed following autologous stem cell transplantation, and cohorts differed in brentuximab vedotin exposure. Investigators isolated CD4+ T cells from thawed PBMCs through magnetic negative selection. The sequencing used CD4+ T cells from blood, collected before the fourth cycle of nivolumab. The origin of the receptors is a human donor with classical Hodgkin lymphoma.

The gene calls are TRBV6-1 and TRBJ1-2; D is ambiguous. Trimming removed 0 bases from V and 4 bases from J, with 9 bases in between. Germline V gene sequence: CDR1 MNHNS, CDR2 SASEGT. The CDR3 covers 14 residues. The DNA of the CDR3 is TGTGCCAGCAGTGAAGCTGTACGGACCTATGGCTACACCTTC. Its protein is CASSEAVRTYGYTF.

The CDR3 protein is CASSLARVNEKLFF. CDR3 nucleotide sequence: TGTGCCAGCAGCTTAGCACGGGTTAATGAAAAACTGTTTTTT. This chain links TRBV7-9 with TRBJ1-4; D gene ambiguous. The germline V gene encodes CDR1 SEHNR and CDR2 FQNEAQ (reference sequence). This CDR3 is built from 14 residues. The V end lost 0 bases, the J end lost 4 bases, and 6 bases lay between the germline ends.

The V and J genes are TRBV6-5 and TRBJ2-5; D call uncertain. The CDR3 consists of 13 residues. Germline V gene sequence: CDR1 MNHEY, CDR2 SVGAGI. V was shortened by 1 base and J by 3 bases, with 6 bases between the two germline ends. The CDR3 region has the DNA TGTGCCAGCAGTTACTGGCGGAAAGAGACCCAGTACTTC. Translating it yields CASSYWRKETQYF.

The CDR3 protein is CASSPWTGDAGELFF. Written as DNA, the CDR3 is TGTGCCAGCAGCCCTTGGACAGGGGACGCCGGGGAGCTGTTTTTT. The chain uses TRBV7-9 and TRBJ2-2; 9 positions agree with TRBD1. The V gene's germline CDR1 is SEHNR and CDR2 FQNEAQ (reference sequence). This CDR3 comprises 15 residues. V lost 5 bases and J lost 6; bases outside the gene matches: 7.

This sequence joins TRBV6-1 and TRBJ1-3; the match to TRBD1 covers 10 bases. V shed 5 bases, J shed 4 bases, and the junction held 5 bases outside the gene matches. This CDR3 spans 15 amino acids. The germline CDR1 and CDR2 sequences are MNHNS and SASEGT. CDR3 bases: TGTGCCAGCAGTCCGGACAGGGGGTACGGAAACACCATATATTTT. It translates to CASSPDRGYGNTIYF.

This sequence joins TRBV9 and TRBJ1-1, with D unclear. CDR1 SGDLS and CDR2 YYNGEE come from the germline V gene. V was clipped by 2 bases and J by 3 bases, with 8 bases between them. The CDR3 consists of 13 residues. CDR3 protein: CASSVGWDTEAFF. Written as DNA, the CDR3 is TGTGCCAGCAGCGTCGGATGGGACACTGAAGCTTTCTTT.

V and J are TRBV2 and TRBJ2-1; no clear D gene. There are 11 residues in the CDR3. CDR1 SNHLY and CDR2 FYNNEI come from the germline V gene. V was shortened by 7 bases and J by 8 bases, with 9 bases between the two germline ends. The CDR3 nucleotides are TGTGCCAGCACGCGAAATGATGAGCAGTTCTTC. It specifies CASTRNDEQFF.

The J gene is TRBJ1-1, the V gene TRBV29-1; maybe TRBD1 (5 bases). The V end lost 7 bases, the J end lost 4 bases, and 28 bases lay between the germline ends. Per germline, CDR1 SQVTM and CDR2 ANQGSEA. The CDR3 length is 17 residues. CDR3 protein: CSALPRDPISLGTEAFF. As DNA, the CDR3 is TGCAGCGCCCTGCCCCGGGACCCAATTTCCCTGGGCACTGAAGCTTTCTTT. The full variable domain, rest sourced from reference TRBV29-1 and TRBJ1-1, is SAVISQKPSRDICQRGTSLTIQCQVDSQVTMMFWYRQQPGQSLTLIATANQGSEATYESGFVIDKFPISRPNLTFSTLTVSNMSPEDSSIYLCSALPRDPISLGTEAFFGQGTRLTVV.

The chain is built from TRBV28 and TRBJ1-5; D remains ambiguous. V shed 6 bases and J shed 2 bases, with 11 bases lying between them. CDR1 and CDR2 (germline): MDHEN, SYDVKM. The CDR3 extends over 14 amino acids. The DNA for the CDR3 is TGTGCCAGCAGGGCCCGAGGAGGCAATCAGCCCCAGCATTTT. It codes for CASRARGGNQPQHF.

This clone was recorded a few times. The CDR3: CASSQDSAQGWGGYTF. CDR3 nucleotides: TGTGCCAGCAGCCAAGACTCGGCACAGGGGTGGGGTGGCTACACCTTC. This chain links TRBV4-2 with TRBJ1-2; 7 bases fit TRBD1. The CDR3 consists of 16 residues. Germline CDR1 LGHNA, CDR2 YNFKEQ. Germline trimming cut 0 bases from V and 7 bases from J; bases unmatched to any gene: 11.

This clone was detected only once. Written as DNA, the CDR3 is TGTGCCAGTAGTATTGGAGGCTACGGAAACGAGCAGTACTTC. Translating gives CASSIGGYGNEQYF. The V gene is TRBV19, the J gene TRBJ2-7; maybe TRBD2 (5 bases). This CDR3 spans 14 amino acids. The germline V gene encodes CDR1 LNHDA and CDR2 SQIVND (reference sequence). The V end lost 3 bases, the J end lost 5 bases, and 14 bases lay between the germline ends. Supplemented by reference TRBV19 and TRBJ2-7, the full variable domain reads DGGITQSPKYLFRKEGQNVTLSCEQNLNHDAMYWYRQDPGQGLRLIYYSQIVNDFQKGDIAEGYSVSREKKESFPLTVTSAQKNPTAFYLCASSIGGYGNEQYFGPGTRLTVT.

The chain joins TRBV5-1 to TRBJ1-2; the D is unclear. The CDR3 consists of 14 residues. CDR1 is SGHRS and CDR2 is YFSETQ in the germline V gene. Trimming took off 0 bases at V and 10 bases at J, with 16 bases between the two ends. The CDR3 coding sequence is TGCGCCAGCAGCTTGGCCGCGCAAGGCCGGGTCTACACCTTC. Translation gives CASSLAAQGRVYTF.

The chain joins TRBV2 to TRBJ2-5; no clear D. Germline CDR1 and CDR2: SNHLY and FYNNEI. The CDR3 contains 12 residues. Between the trimmed V and J ends, which lost 4 bases and 5 bases, there was a span of 8 bases. The CDR3 sequence is CASSASGETQYF. DNA of the CDR3: TGTGCCAGCAGTGCCTCCGGTGAGACCCAGTACTTC.

The V and J genes are TRBV5-6 and TRBJ2-5; D not resolved. Germline V CDR1 and CDR2: SGHDT, YYEEEE. V was clipped by 1 base and J by 5 bases, with 18 bases between them. This CDR3 has 16 amino acids. CDR3 sequence (DNA): TGTGCCAGCAGCTTGCCCCTTTCCGGTTCCGGGGAGACCCAGTACTTC. It encodes CASSLPLSGSGETQYF.

The V call is TRBV10-1, the J call TRBJ2-2, with 9 bases fitting TRBD2. J was trimmed by 6 bases and V by 8 bases; bases with no gene match: 7. Germline CDR1 WNHNN, CDR2 SYGVQD (reference sequence). The CDR3 has 14 amino acids. CDR3 in amino acids: CASARGRAAGELFF. CDR3 nucleotide sequence: TGCGCCAGCGCGCGCGGGAGGGCCGCCGGGGAGCTGTTTTTT.

In this sample, this clone turned up a few times. DNA of the CDR3: TGTGCCAGCAGCGGGCAAGAGGGGGCTGGTGGCTACACCTTC. The encoded protein is CASSGQEGAGGYTF. This rearrangement joins TRBV27 to TRBJ1-2; 7 bases are shared with TRBD1. Germline CDR1 and CDR2: MNHEY and SMNVEV (reference sequence). With V trimmed by 6 bases and J by 7 bases, 11 bases remained unmatched. The CDR3 loop spans 14 amino acids.

This chain uses TRBV4-1 with TRBJ1-2; TRBD1 is a possible D gene (6 bases). The V end was cut by 3 bases, the J end by 8 bases, with 19 bases between. The CDR3 contains 15 residues. In germline, CDR1 is MGHRA, CDR2 YSYEKL. The CDR3 reads CASSQRGMGARGYTF. DNA of the CDR3: TGCGCCAGCAGCCAGCGGGGGATGGGGGCGCGGGGCTACACCTTC.

CDR3 nucleotides: TGTGCCAGCAGGGGTTCGGGCCATTTCTATGGCTACACCTTC. The encoded protein is CASRGSGHFYGYTF. This sequence joins TRBV6-5 and TRBJ1-2; D unclear. Germline V CDR1 and CDR2: MNHEY, SVGAGI. This CDR3 is built from 14 residues. The germline V and J ends were trimmed by 6 bases and 4 bases, with 15 bases remaining between them.

The rearrangement joins TRBV29-1 to TRBJ2-5, with D perhaps assigned TRBD1 or TRBD2 (5 bases each). Germline V gene lookup returns CDR1 SQVTM and CDR2 ANQGSEA. V lost 7 bases and J 5 bases, leaving 11 bases between the germline ends. CDR3 length equals 11 residues. CDR3 amino acids: CSADGAETQYF. Written as DNA, the CDR3 is TGCAGCGCCGACGGGGCGGAGACCCAGTACTTC.

The chain has TRBV27 and TRBJ1-3; possibly TRBD1 for D (6 bases). With 9 bases removed from V and 0 bases from J, the gap between germline ends came to 18 bases. Looked up from germline, CDR1 is MNHEY and CDR2 is SMNVEV (reference sequence). The CDR3 has 16 residues. The CDR3 nucleotides read TGTGCCAGTACAACGGGGGCGGCGAGCTCTGGAAACACCATATATTTT. Protein product: CASTTGAASSGNTIYF.

The chain employs TRBV2 and TRBJ1-4; D not certain. The germline V gene encodes CDR1 SNHLY and CDR2 FYNNEI. This CDR3 has 17 amino acids. The V end lost 2 bases, the J end lost 0 bases, and 13 bases lay between the germline ends. The CDR3 loop is CASSERKGLATNEKLFF. The CDR3 DNA follows: TGTGCCAGCAGTGAAAGGAAAGGGTTGGCAACTAATGAAAAACTGTTTTTT. The full variable domain, rest sourced from reference TRBV2 and TRBJ1-4, is EPEVTQTPSHQVTQMGQEVILRCVPISNHLYFYWYRQILGQKVEFLVSFYNNEISEKSEIFDDQFSVERPDGSNFTLKIRSTKLEDSAMYFCASSERKGLATNEKLFFGSGTQLSVL.

The chain recombines TRBV13 with TRBJ2-7; the match to TRBD2 covers 8 bases. The CDR3 totals 15 residues. Germline-derived CDR1 and CDR2 are PRHDT and FYEKMQ (reference sequence). V lost 2 bases, J lost 0 bases, and 3 bases stayed unmatched. In nucleotides, the CDR3 is TGTGCCAGCAGCTTACGGCTAGCGGGCTCCTACGAGCAGTACTTC. Translating it yields CASSLRLAGSYEQYF.

This clone was recorded only once. V gene TRBV19 combines with J gene TRBJ2-2, with D possibly TRBD2 on 6 matching bases. Trimming stripped 5 bases from V and 3 bases from J, with 13 bases between. This CDR3 region has 15 residues. Germline V gene lookup returns CDR1 LNHDA and CDR2 SQIVND (reference sequence). The CDR3: CASSRAGGHTGELFF. The CDR3 DNA is TGTGCCAGTAGTCGAGCAGGAGGGCACACCGGGGAGCTGTTTTTT.